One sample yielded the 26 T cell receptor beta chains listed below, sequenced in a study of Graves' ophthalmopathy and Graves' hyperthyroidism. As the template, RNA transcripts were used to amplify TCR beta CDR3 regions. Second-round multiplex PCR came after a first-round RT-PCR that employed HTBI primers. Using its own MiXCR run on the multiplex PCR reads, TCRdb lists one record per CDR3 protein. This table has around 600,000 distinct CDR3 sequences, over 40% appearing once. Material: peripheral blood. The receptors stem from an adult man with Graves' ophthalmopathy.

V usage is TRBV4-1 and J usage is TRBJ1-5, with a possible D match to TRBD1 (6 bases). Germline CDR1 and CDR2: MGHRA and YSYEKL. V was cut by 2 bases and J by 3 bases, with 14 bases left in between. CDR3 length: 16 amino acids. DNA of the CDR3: TGCGCCAGCAGCCAACCTTTACAGGGACTCAATCAGCCCCAGCATTTT. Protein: CASSQPLQGLNQPQHF.

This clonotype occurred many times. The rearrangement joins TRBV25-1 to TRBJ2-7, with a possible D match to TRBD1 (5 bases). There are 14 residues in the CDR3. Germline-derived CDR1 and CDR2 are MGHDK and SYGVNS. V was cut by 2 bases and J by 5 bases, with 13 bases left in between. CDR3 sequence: CASSETGRAHEQYF. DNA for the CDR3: TGTGCCAGCAGTGAAACCGGCAGGGCCCACGAGCAGTACTTC.

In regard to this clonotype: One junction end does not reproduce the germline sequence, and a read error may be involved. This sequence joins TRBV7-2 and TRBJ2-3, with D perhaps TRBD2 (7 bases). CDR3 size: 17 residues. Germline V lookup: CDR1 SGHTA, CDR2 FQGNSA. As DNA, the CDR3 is TGCGCCAGCAGCCAAGATGCACGGGGGGCAGGAACAGATACGCAGTATTTT. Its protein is CASSQDARGAGTDTQYF.

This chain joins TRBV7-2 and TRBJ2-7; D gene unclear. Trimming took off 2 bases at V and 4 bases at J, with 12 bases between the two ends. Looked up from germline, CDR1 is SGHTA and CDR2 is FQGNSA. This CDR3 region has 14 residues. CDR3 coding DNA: TGTGCCAGCAGCTTAACAGAAGGGCCTTACGAGCAGTACTTC. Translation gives CASSLTEGPYEQYF.

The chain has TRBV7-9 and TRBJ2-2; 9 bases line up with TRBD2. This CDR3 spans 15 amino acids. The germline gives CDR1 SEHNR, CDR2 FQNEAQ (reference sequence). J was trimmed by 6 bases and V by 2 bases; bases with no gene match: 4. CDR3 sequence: CASSLRAGGPGELFF. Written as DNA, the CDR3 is TGTGCCAGCAGCTTAAGAGCGGGAGGTCCCGGGGAGCTGTTTTTT.

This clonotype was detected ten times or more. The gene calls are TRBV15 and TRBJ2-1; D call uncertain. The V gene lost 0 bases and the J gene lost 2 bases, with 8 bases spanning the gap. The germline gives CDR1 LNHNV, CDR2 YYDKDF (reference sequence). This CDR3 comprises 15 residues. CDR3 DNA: TGTGCCACCAGCAGAGAGGCGGCCCCCTACAATGAGCAGTTCTTC. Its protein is CATSREAAPYNEQFF.

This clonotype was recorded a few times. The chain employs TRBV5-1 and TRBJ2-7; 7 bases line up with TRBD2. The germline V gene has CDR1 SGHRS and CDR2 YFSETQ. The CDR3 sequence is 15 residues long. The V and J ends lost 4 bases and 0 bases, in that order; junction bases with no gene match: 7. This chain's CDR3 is CASSRGLGPSYEQYF. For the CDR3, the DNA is TGCGCCAGCAGCCGCGGACTAGGACCCTCCTACGAGCAGTACTTC.

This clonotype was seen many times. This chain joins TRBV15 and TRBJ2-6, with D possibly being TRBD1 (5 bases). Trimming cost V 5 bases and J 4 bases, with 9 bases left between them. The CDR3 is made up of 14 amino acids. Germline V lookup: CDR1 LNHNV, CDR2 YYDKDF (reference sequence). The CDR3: CATSRRAGANVLTF. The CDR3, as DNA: TGTGCCACCAGCCGCAGGGCCGGGGCCAACGTCCTGACTTTC.

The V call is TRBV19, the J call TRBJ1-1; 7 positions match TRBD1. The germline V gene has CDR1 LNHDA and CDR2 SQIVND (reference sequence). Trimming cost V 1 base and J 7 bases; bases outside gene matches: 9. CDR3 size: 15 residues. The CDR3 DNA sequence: TGTGCCAGTAGTATAGTCCAGGGGGGGATCGGTGAAGCTTTCTTT. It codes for CASSIVQGGIGEAFF.

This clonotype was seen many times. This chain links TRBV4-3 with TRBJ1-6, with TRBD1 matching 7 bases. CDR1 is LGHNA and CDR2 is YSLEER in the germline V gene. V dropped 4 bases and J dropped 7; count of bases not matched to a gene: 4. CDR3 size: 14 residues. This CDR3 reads CASSRHRGNSPLHF. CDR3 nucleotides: TGCGCCAGCAGCCGGCACAGGGGAAATTCACCCCTCCACTTT.

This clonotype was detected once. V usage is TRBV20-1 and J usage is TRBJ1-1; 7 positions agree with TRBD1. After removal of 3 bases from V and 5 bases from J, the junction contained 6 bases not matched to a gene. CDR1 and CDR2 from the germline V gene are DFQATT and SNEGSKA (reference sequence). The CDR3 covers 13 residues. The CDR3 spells CSASGTVDTEAFF. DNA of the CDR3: TGCAGTGCTAGCGGGACAGTAGATACTGAAGCTTTCTTT.

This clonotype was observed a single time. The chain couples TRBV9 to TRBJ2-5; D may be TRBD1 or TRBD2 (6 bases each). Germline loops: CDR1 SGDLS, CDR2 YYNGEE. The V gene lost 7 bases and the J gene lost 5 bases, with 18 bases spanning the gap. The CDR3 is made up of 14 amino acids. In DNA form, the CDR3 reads TGTGCCAGCGCTGCAGACGGGGGCGCGGAGACCCAGTACTTC. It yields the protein CASAADGGAETQYF.

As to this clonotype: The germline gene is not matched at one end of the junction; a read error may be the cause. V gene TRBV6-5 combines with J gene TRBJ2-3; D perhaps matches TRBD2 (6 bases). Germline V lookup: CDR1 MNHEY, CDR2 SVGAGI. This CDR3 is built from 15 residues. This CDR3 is CDSSGPGLASDTQYF. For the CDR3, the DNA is TGTGACAGCAGTGGACCGGGACTCGCCTCCGATACGCAGTATTTT.

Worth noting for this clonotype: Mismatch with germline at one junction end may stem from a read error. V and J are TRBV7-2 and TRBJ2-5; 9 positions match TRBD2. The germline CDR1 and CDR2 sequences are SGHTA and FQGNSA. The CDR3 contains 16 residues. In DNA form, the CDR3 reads TGCGCCAGCAGCCAAGAGCGGGGGGCAGGCCAAGAGACCCAGTACTTC. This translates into CASSQERGAGQETQYF.

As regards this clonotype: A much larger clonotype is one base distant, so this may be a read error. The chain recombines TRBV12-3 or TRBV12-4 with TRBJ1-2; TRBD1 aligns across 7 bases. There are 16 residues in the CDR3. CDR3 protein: CACSSSGTARAGGYTF. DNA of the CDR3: TGTGCCTGCAGTTCTTCCGGGACAGCCAGGGCGGGAGGCTACACCTTC.

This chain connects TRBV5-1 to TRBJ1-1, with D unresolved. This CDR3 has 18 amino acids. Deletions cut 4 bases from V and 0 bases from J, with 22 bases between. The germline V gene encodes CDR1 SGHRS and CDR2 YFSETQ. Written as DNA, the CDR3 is TGCGCCAGCAGCCCCTCGACATCGCTGTTTACAATGAACACTGAAGCTTTCTTT. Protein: CASSPSTSLFTMNTEAFF.

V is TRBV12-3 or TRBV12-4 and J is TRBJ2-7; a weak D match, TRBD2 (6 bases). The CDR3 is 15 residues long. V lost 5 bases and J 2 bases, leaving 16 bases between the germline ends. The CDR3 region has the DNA TGTGCCAGCAGTCAGCGGGCGGGATTTCCCTACGAGCAGTACTTC. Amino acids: CASSQRAGFPYEQYF.

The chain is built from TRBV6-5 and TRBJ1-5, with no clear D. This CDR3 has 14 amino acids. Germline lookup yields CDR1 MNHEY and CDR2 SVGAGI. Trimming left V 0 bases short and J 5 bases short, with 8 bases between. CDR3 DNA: TGTGCCAGCAGTTACTCCTGGACTTATCAGCCCCAGCATTTT. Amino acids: CASSYSWTYQPQHF.

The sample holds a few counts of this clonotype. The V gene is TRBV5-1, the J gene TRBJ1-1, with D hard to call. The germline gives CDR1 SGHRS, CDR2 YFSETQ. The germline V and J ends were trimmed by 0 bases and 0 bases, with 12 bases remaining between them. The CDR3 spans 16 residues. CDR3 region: CASSLEKGKMNTEAFF. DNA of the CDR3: TGCGCCAGCAGCTTGGAAAAAGGGAAGATGAACACTGAAGCTTTCTTT.

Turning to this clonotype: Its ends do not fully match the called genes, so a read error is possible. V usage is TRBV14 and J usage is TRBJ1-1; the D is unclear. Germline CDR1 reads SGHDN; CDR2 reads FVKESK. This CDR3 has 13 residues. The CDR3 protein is CASSSGRRTGAFF. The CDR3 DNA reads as TGTGCCAGCAGCTCCGGGCGTCGGACTGGAGCTTTCTTT.

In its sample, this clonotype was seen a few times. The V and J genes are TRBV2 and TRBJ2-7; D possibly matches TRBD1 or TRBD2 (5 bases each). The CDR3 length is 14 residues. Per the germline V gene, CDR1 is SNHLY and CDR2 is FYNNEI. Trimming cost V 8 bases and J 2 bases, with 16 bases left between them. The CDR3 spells CASASGTPTYEQYF. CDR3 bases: TGTGCCAGCGCCTCGGGGACGCCAACCTACGAGCAGTACTTC.

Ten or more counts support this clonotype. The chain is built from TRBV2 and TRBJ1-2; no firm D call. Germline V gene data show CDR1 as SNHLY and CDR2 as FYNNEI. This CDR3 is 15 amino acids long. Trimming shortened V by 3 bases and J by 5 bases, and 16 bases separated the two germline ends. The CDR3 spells CASSDSIQESYGYTF. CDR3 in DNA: TGTGCCAGCAGTGATAGTATTCAAGAATCGTATGGCTACACCTTC.

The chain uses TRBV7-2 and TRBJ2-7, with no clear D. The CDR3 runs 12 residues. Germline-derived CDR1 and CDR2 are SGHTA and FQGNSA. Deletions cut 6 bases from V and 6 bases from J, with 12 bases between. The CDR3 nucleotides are TGTGCCAGCAGACCCAGACCTAGCGAGCAGTACTTC. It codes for CASRPRPSEQYF.

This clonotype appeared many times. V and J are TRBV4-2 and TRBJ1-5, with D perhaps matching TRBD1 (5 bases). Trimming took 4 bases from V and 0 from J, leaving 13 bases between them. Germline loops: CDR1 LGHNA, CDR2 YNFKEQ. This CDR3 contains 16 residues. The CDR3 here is CASSRTSGFSNQPQHF. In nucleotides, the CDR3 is TGTGCCAGCAGCCGGACATCAGGGTTTAGCAATCAGCCCCAGCATTTT.

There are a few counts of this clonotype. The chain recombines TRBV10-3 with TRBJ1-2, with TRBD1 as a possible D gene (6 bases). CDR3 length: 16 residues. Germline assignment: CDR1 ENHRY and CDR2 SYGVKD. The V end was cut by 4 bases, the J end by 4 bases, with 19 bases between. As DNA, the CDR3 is TGTGCCATCAGTGCGACACTACAACAGGGAAGCTATGGCTACACCTTC. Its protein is CAISATLQQGSYGYTF.

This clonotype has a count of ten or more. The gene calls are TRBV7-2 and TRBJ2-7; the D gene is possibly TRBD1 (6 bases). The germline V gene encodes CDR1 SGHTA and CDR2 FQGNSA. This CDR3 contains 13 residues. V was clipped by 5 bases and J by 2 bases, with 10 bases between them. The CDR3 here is CASSTRTAYEQYF. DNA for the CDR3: TGTGCCAGCAGCACCCGGACAGCCTACGAGCAGTACTTC.